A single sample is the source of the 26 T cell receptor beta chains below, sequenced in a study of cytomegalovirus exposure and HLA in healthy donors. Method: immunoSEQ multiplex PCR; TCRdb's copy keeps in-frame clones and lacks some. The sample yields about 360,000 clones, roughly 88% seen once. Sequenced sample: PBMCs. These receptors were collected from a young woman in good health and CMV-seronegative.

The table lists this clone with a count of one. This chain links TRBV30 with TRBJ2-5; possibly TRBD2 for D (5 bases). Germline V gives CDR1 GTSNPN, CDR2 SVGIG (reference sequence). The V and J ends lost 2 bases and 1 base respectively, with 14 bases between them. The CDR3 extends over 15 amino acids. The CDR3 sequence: CAWSRSGRGQETQYF. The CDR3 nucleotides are TGTGCCTGGAGTCGGAGCGGTCGAGGCCAAGAGACCCAGTACTTC.

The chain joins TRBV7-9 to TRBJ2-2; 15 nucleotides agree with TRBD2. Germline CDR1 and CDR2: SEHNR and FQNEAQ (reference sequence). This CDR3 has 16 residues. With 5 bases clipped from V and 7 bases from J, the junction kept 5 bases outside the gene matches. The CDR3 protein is CASSPGTSGRIGELFF. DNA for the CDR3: TGTGCCAGCAGCCCCGGGACTAGCGGGAGGATCGGGGAGCTGTTTTTT.

Here the CDR3 DNA reads TGTGCCAGCAGGCCCTTAGGAGGTCGTGACACCGGGGAGCTGTTTTTT. Protein product: CASRPLGGRDTGELFF. The chain joins TRBV11-2 to TRBJ2-2, with D perhaps TRBD2 (5 bases). This CDR3 has 16 amino acids. The germline V gene encodes CDR1 SGHAT and CDR2 FQNNGV. The germline V and J ends were trimmed by 6 bases and 3 bases, with 17 bases remaining between them.

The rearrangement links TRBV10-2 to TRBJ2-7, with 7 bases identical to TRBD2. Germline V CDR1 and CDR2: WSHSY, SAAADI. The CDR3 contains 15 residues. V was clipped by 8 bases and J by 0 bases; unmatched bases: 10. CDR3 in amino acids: CASLTSEGSSYEQYF. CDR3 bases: TGCGCCAGCCTTACTAGCGAGGGGAGCTCCTACGAGCAGTACTTC.

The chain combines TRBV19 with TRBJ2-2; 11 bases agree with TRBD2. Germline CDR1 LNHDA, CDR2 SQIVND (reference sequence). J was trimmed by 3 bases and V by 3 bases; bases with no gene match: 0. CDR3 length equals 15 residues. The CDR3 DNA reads TGTGCCAGTAGTATTAGCGGGGGGGACACCGGGGAGCTGTTTTTT. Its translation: CASSISGGDTGELFF.

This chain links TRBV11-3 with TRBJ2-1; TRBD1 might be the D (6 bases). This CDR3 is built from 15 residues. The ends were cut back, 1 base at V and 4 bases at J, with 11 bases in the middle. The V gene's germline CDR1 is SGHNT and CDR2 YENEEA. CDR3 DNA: TGTGCCAGCAGCTTAGCACAGGGCGCTTACAATGAGCAGTTCTTC. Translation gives CASSLAQGAYNEQFF.

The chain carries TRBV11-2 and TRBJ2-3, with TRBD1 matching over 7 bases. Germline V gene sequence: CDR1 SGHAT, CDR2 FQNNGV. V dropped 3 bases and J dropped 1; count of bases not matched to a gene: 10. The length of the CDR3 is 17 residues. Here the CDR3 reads CASSLRSQGVGTDTQYF. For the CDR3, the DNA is TGTGCCAGCAGCTTGCGGTCCCAGGGGGTAGGCACAGATACGCAGTATTTT.

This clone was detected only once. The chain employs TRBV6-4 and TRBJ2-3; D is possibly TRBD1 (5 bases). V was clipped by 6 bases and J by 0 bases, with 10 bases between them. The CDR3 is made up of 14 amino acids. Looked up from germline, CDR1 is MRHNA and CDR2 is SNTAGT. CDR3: CASRGPASTDTQYF. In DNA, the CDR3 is TGTGCCAGCAGGGGGCCAGCGAGCACAGATACGCAGTATTTT.

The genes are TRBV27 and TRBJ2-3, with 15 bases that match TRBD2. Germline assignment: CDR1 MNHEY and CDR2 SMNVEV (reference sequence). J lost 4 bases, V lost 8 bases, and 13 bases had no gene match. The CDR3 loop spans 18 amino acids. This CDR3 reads CASLTTGGLAGGADTQYF. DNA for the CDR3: TGTGCCAGCCTGACAACGGGAGGACTAGCGGGAGGGGCAGATACGCAGTATTTT.

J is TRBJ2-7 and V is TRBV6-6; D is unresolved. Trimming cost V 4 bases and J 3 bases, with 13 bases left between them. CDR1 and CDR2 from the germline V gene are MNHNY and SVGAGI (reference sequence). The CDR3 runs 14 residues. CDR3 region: CASSSNYGYYEQYF. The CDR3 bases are TGTGCCAGCAGTTCAAATTACGGGTACTACGAGCAGTACTTC.

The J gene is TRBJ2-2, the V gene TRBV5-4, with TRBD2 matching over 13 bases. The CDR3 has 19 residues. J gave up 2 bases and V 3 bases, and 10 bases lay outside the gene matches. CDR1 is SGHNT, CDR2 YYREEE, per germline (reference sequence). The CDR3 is CASSSGLAGPRSNTGELFF. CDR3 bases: TGTGCCAGCAGCTCGGGACTAGCGGGGCCCCGGAGTAACACCGGGGAGCTGTTTTTT.

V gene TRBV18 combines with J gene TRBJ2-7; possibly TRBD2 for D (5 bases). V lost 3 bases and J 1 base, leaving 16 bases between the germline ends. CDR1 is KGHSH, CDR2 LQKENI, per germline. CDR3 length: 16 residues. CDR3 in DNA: TGTGCCAGCTCACCTGGAGGTTCACGGAGATCCTACGAGCAGTACTTC. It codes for CASSPGGSRRSYEQYF.

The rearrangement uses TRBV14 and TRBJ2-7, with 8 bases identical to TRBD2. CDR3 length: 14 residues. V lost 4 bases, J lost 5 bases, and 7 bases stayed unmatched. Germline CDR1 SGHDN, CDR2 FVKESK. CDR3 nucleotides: TGTGCCAGCAGCCTAGTAGCGGGAAGCCACGAGCAGTACTTC. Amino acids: CASSLVAGSHEQYF.

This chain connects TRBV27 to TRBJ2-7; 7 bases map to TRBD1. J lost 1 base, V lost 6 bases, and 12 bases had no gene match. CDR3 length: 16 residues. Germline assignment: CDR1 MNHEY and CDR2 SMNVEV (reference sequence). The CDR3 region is CASRFYGQVESYEQYF. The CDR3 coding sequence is TGTGCCAGCAGATTCTACGGACAGGTAGAATCCTACGAGCAGTACTTC.

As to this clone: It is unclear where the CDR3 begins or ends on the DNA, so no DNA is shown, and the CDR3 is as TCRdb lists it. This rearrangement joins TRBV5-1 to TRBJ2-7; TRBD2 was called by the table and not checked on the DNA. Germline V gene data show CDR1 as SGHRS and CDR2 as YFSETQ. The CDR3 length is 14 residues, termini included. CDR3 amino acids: CASSLVGGGAPPYF.

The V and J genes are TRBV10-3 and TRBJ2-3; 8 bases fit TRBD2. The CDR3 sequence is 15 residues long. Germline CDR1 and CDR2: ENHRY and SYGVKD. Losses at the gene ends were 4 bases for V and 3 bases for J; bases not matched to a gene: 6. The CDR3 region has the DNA TGTGCCATCAGTGCATCGATAGCGGGAACAGATACGCAGTATTTT. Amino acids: CAISASIAGTDTQYF.

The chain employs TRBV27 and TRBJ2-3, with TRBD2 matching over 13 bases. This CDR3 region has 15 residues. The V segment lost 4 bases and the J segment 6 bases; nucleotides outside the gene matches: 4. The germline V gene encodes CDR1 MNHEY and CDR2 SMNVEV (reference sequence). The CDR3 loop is CASSWTSGRVDTQYF. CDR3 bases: TGTGCCAGCAGTTGGACTAGCGGGAGAGTGGATACGCAGTATTTT.

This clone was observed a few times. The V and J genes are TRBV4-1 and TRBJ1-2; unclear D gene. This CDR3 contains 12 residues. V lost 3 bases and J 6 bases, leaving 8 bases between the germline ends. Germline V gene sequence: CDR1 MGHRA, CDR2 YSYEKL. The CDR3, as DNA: TGCGCCAGCAGCCAGCAACAGAATGGCTACACCTTC. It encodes CASSQQQNGYTF.

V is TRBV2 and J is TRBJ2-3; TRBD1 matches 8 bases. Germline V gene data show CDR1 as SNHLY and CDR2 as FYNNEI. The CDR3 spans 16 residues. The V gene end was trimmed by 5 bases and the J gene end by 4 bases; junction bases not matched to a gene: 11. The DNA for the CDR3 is TGTGCCAGCAGTCGACCAGGGGGCCTAGTAGCAGATACGCAGTATTTT. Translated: CASSRPGGLVADTQYF.

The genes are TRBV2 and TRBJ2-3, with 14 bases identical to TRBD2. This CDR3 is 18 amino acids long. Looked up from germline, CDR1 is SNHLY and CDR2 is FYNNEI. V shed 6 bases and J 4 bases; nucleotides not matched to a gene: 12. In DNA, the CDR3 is TGTGCCAGCAGCTCGATGAGGGGGACTAGCGGGAGATCAGATACGCAGTATTTT. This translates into CASSSMRGTSGRSDTQYF.

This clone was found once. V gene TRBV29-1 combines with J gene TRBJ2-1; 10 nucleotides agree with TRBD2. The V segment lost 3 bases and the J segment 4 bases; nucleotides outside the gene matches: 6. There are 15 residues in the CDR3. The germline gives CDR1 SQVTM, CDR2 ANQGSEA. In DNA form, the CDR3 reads TGCAGCGTTGACCCGGGACTAGCGATATACAATGAGCAGTTCTTC. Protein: CSVDPGLAIYNEQFF.

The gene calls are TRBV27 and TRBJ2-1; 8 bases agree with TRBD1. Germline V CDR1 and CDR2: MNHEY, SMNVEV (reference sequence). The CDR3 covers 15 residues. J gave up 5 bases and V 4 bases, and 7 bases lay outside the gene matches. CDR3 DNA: TGTGCCAGCAGTTCGCAGGGGGCGTGGAACAATGAGCAGTTCTTC. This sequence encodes CASSSQGAWNNEQFF.

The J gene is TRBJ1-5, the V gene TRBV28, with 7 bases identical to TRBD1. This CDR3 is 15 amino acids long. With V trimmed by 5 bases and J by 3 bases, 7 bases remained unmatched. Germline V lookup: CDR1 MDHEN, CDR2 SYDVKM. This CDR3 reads CASSSRRGNNQPQHF. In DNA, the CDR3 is TGTGCCAGCAGTAGTCGCAGGGGGAACAATCAGCCCCAGCATTTT.

The CDR3 sequence: CASSPDLGQGSDSPLHF. CDR3 bases: TGTGCCAGCAGCCCTGATTTAGGGCAGGGATCGGATTCACCCCTCCACTTT. V and J are TRBV7-9 and TRBJ1-6; tentatively, D is TRBD1 (5 bases). The V gene lost 5 bases and the J gene lost 8 bases, with 22 bases spanning the gap. Germline-derived CDR1 and CDR2 are SEHNR and FQNEAQ (reference sequence). CDR3 size: 17 residues.

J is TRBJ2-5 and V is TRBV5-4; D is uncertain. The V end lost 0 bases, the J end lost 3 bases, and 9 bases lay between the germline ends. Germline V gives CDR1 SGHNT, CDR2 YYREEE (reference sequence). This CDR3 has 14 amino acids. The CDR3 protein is CASSLEQIKETQYF. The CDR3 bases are TGTGCCAGCAGCTTGGAACAGATTAAAGAGACCCAGTACTTC.

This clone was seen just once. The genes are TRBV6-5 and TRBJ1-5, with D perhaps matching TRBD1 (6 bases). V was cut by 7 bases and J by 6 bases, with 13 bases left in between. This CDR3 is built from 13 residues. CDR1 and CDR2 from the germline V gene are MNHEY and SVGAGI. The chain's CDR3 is CASMGALSQPQHF. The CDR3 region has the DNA TGTGCCAGCATGGGGGCACTAAGTCAGCCCCAGCATTTT.